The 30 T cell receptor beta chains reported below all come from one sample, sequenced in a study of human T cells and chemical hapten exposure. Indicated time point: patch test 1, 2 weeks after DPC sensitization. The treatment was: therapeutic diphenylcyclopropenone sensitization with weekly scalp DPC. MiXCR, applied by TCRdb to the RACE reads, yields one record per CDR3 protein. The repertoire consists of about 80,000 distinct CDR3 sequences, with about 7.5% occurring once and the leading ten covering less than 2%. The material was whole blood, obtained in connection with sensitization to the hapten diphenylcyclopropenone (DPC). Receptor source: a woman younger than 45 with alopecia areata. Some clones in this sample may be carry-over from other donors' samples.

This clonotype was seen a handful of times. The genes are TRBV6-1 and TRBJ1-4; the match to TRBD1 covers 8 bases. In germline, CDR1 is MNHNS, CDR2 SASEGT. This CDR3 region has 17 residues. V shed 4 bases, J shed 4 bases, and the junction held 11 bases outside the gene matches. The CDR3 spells CASSGEGGTGYNEKLFF. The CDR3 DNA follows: TGTGCCAGCAGTGGTGAAGGAGGGACAGGATATAATGAAAAACTGTTTTTT.

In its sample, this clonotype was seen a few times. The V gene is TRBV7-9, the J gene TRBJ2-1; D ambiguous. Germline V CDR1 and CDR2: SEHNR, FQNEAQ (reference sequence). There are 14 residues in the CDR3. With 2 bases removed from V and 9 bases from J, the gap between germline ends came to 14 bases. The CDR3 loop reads CASSLSLAPPEQFF. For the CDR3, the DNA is TGTGCCAGCAGCTTAAGTTTAGCTCCCCCTGAGCAGTTCTTC. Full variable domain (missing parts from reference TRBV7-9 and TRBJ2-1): DTGVSQNPRHKITKRGQNVTFRCDPISEHNRLYWYRQTLGQGPEFLTYFQNEAQLEKSRLLSDRFSAERPKGSFSTLEIQRTEQGDSAMYLCASSLSLAPPEQFFGPGTRLTVL.

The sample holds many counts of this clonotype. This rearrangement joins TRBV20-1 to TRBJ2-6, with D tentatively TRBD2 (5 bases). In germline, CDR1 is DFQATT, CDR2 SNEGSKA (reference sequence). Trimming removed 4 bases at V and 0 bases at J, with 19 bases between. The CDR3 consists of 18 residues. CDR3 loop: CSAKEDSTALSGANVLTF. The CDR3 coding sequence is TGCAGTGCTAAGGAGGATTCGACCGCCCTCTCTGGGGCCAACGTCCTGACTTTC.

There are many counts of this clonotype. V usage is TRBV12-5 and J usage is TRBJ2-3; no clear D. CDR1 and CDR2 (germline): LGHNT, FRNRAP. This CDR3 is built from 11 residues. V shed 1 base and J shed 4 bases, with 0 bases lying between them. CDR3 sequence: CASGLADTQYF. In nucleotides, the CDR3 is TGTGCTAGTGGTTTGGCAGATACGCAGTATTTT.

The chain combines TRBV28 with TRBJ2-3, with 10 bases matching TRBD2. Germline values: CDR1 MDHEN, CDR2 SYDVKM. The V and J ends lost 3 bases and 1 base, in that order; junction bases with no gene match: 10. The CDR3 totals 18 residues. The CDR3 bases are TGTGCCAGCAGTTTTGGTAGTAGCGGGGGGTTTTGCACAGATACGCAGTATTTT. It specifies CASSFGSSGGFCTDTQYF.

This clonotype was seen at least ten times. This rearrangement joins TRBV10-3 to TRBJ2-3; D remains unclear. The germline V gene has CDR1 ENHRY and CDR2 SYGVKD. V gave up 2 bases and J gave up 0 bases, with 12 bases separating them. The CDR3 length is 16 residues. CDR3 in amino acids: CAISEPWEGSTDTQYF. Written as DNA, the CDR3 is TGTGCCATCAGTGAGCCCTGGGAAGGTAGCACAGATACGCAGTATTTT.

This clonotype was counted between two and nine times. In nucleotides, the CDR3 is TGTGCCAGCTCACCGAGCCAGAACTATGGCTACACCTTC. Translation: CASSPSQNYGYTF. The chain has TRBV18 and TRBJ1-2, with D unclear. Trimming removed 3 bases at V and 2 bases at J, with 7 bases between. The CDR3 has 13 residues. Germline CDR1 and CDR2: KGHSH and LQKENI.

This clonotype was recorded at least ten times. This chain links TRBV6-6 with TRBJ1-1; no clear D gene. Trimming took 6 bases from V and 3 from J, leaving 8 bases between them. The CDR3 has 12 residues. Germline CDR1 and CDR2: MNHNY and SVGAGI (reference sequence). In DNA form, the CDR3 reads TGTGCCAGCAGCGACCTAGACACTGAAGCTTTCTTT. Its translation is CASSDLDTEAFF.

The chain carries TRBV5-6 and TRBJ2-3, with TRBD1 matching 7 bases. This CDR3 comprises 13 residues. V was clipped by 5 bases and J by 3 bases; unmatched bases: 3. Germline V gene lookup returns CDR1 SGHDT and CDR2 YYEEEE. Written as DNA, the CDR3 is TGTGCCAGCAGACAGGGGATTACAGATACGCAGTATTTT. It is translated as CASRQGITDTQYF.

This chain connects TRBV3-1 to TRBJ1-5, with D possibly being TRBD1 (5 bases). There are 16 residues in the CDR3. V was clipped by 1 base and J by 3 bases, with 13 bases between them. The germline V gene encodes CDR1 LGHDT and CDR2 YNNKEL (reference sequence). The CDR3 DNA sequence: TGTGCCAGCAGCCAAGTTGAGGGACCGCTCAATCAGCCCCAGCATTTT. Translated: CASSQVEGPLNQPQHF.

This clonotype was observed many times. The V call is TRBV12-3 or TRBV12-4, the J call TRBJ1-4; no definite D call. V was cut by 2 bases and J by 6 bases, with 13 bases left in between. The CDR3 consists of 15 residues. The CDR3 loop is CASSLNGPWDEKLFF. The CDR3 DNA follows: TGTGCCAGCAGTTTAAATGGACCCTGGGATGAAAAACTGTTTTTT.

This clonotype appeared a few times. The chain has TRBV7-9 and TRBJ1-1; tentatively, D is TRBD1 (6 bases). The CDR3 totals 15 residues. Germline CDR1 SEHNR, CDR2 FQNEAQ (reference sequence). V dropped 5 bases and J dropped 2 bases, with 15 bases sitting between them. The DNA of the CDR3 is TGTGCCAGCAGCCCACAGGGAGGTTCCAACACTGAAGCTTTCTTT. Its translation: CASSPQGGSNTEAFF. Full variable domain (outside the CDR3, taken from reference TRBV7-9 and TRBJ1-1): DTGVSQNPRHKITKRGQNVTFRCDPISEHNRLYWYRQTLGQGPEFLTYFQNEAQLEKSRLLSDRFSAERPKGSFSTLEIQRTEQGDSAMYLCASSPQGGSNTEAFFGQGTRLTVV.

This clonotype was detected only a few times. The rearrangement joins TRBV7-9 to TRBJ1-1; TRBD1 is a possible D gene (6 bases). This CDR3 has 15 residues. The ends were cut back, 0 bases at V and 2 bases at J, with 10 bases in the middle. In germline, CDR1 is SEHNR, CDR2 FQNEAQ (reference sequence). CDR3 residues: CASSLAQGPNTEAFF. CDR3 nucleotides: TGTGCCAGCAGCTTAGCGCAGGGGCCCAACACTGAAGCTTTCTTT. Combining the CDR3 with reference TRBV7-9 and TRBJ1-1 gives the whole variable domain DTGVSQNPRHKITKRGQNVTFRCDPISEHNRLYWYRQTLGQGPEFLTYFQNEAQLEKSRLLSDRFSAERPKGSFSTLEIQRTEQGDSAMYLCASSLAQGPNTEAFFGQGTRLTVV.

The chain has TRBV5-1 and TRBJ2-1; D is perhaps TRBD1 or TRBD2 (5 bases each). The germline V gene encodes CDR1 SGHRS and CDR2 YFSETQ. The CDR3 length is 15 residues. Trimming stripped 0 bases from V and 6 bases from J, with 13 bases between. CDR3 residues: CASSLEWQGVNEQFF. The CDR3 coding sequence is TGCGCCAGCAGCTTGGAGTGGCAGGGAGTCAATGAGCAGTTCTTC.

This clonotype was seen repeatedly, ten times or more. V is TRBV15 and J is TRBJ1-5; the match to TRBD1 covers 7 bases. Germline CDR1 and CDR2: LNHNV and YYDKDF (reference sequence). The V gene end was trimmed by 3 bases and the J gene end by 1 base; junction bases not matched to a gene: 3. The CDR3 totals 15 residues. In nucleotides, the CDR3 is TGTGCCACCAGCAGCTTCAGGGGGAGCAATCAGCCCCAGCATTTT. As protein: CATSSFRGSNQPQHF.

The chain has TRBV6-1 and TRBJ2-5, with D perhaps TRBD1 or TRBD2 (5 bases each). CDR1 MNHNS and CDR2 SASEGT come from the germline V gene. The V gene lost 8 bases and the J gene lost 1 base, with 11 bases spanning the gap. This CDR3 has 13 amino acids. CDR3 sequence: CASCGAGQETQYF. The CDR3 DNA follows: TGTGCCAGCTGTGGGGCGGGCCAAGAGACCCAGTACTTC.

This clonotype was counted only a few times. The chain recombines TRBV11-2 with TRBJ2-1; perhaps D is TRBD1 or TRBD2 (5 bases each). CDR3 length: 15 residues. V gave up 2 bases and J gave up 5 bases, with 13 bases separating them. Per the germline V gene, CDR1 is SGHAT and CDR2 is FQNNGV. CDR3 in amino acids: CASSLLTGRNNEQFF. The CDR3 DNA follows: TGTGCCAGCAGCTTACTAACGGGACGAAACAATGAGCAGTTCTTC.

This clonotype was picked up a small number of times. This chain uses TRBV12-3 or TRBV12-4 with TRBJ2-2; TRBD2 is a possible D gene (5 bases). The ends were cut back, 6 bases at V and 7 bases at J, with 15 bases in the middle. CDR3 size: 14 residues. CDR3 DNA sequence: TGTGCCAGCAGCTCTGGACTGGGCGTCGGGGAGCTGTTTTTT. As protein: CASSSGLGVGELFF.

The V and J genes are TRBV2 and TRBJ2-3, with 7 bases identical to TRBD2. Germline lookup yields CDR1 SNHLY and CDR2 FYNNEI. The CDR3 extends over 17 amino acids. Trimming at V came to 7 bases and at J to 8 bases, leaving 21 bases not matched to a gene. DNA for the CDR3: TGTGCCAGCACATGGCGGGCCGGGGGGAATGCCCCAGGTACGCAGTATTTT. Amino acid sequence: CASTWRAGGNAPGTQYF.

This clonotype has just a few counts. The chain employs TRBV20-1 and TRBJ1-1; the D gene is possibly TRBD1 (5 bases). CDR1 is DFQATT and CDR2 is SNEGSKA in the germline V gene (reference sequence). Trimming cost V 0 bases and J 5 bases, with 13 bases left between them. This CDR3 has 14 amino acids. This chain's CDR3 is CSARDPWGSTEAFF. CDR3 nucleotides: TGCAGTGCTAGAGACCCATGGGGGTCTACTGAAGCTTTCTTT.

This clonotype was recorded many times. Here the CDR3 reads CASSWGGQGSTDTQYF. For the CDR3, the DNA is TGTGCCAGCAGCTGGGGAGGTCAGGGAAGCACAGATACGCAGTATTTT. The chain uses TRBV9 and TRBJ2-3; TRBD2 is a possible D gene (6 bases). This CDR3 has 16 amino acids. CDR1 is SGDLS, CDR2 YYNGEE, per germline. V was shortened by 4 bases and J by 0 bases, with 15 bases between the two germline ends.

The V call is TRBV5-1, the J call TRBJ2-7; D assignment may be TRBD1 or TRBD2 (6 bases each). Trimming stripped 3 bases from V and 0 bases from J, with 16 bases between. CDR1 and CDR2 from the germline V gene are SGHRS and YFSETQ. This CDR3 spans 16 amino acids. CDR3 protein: CASSWRGAGSSYEQYF. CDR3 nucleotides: TGCGCCAGCAGCTGGAGGGGGGCTGGGAGCTCCTACGAGCAGTACTTC.

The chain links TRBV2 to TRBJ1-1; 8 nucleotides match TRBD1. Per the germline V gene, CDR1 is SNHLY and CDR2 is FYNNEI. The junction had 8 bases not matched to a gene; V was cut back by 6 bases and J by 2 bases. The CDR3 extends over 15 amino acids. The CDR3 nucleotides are TGTGCCAGCAGCCTGACAGGGGCCGAAAACACTGAAGCTTTCTTT. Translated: CASSLTGAENTEAFF.

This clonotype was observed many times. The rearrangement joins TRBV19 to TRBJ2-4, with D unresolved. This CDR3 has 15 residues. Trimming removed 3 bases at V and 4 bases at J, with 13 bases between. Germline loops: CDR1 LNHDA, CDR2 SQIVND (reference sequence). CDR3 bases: TGTGCCAGTAGTATGGCTCGAGGACCTAAAAACATTCAGTACTTC. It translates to CASSMARGPKNIQYF.

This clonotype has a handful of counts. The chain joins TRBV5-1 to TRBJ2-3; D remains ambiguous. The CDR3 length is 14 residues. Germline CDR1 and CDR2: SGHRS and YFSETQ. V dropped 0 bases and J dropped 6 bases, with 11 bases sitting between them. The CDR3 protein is CASSLGFQADTQYF. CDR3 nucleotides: TGCGCCAGCAGCTTGGGGTTTCAAGCGGATACGCAGTATTTT.

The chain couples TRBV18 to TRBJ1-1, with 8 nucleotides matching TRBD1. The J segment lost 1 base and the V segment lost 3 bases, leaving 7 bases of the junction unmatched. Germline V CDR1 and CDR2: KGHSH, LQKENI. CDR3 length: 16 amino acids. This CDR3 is CASSPLSQGANTEAFF. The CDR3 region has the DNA TGTGCCAGCTCACCCCTTAGCCAGGGGGCGAACACTGAAGCTTTCTTT.

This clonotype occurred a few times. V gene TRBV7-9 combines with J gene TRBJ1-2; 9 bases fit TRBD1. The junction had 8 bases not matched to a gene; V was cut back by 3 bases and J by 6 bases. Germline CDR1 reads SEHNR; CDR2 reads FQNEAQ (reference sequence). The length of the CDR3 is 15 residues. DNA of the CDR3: TGTGCCAGCAGCTTGGGACAGGGTGGGGTAAATGGCTACACCTTC. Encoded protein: CASSLGQGGVNGYTF.

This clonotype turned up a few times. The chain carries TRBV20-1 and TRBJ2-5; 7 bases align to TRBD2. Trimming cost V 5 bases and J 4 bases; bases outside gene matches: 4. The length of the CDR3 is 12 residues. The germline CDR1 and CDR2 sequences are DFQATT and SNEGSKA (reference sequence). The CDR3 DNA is TGCAGTGCTGAAGGCGGGGGAGAGACCCAGTACTTC. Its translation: CSAEGGGETQYF.

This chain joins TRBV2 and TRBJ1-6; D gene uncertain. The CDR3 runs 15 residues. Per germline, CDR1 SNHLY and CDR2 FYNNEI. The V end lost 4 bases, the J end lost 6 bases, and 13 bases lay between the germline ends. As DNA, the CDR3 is TGTGCCAGCAGTGTATTGGCAGACCCTAATTCACCCCTCCACTTT. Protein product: CASSVLADPNSPLHF.

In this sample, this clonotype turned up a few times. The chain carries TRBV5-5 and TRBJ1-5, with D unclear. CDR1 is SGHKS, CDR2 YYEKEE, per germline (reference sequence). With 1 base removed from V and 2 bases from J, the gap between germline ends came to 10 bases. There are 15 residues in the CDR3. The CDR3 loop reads CASSLFWGGNQPQHF. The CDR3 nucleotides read TGTGCCAGCAGCTTGTTCTGGGGAGGCAATCAGCCCCAGCATTTT.